Listed below are T cell receptor beta chains from one sample, sequenced in a study of T cell changes during pregnancy in multiple sclerosis. TCRdb's table, derived via immunoSEQ multiplex PCR, lists solely in-frame clones and lacks some. The sample carries about 42,000 clones, about nine tenths recorded once. The material was CD4+ T cells from peripheral blood mononuclear cells, obtained in the second trimester of pregnancy. The receptors were gathered from a female donor with multiple sclerosis, enrolled in a pregnancy study. Each CDR3 is given without its conserved first and last residue. Not all rows give a size; the values are once, few, many and, for expanded clones, a class.

. TRBJ1-3 TRBV5-1 ASSLQTGASSGNTIY
. TRBJ1-6 TRBV2 ASTSLSPLH
. TRBJ1-4 TRBV28 ASSLAGTGGEKLF
. TRBJ2-5 TRBV7-9 ASSLALDTKETQY
. TRBJ2-5 TRBV28 ASTSGVIETQY
few TRBJ1-5 TRBV28 ASLRDRDYRAH
. TRBJ2-7 TRBV5-1 ASGQAGTNEQY
. TRBJ2-1 TRBV7-2 ASSLGLAANEQF
. TRBJ1-2 TRBV2 ASSVTGGYT
. TRBJ2-5 TRBV27 ASSLVQGLLETQY
. TRBJ2-7 TRBV18 ASSPLWAGTSGSYEQY
. TRBJ1-1 TRBV5-1 ASSLPPTGVNTEAF
once TRBJ2-1 TRBV5-1 ASSFNGGHDYNEQF
. TRBJ1-1 TRBV29-1 SATLGQGNTEAF
once TRBJ2-6 TRBV5-1 ASSLLGGKGSGANVLT
. TRBJ1-1 TRBV6-4 ASSERGGRNTEAF
. TRBJ2-3 TRBV4-2 ASSPSGRAPDTQY
once TRBJ1-5 TRBV6-1 ASSEAGGDNQPQH
. TRBJ2-7 TRBV7-2 ASSLELRGAEQY